The 5 T cell receptor beta chains given below trace back to one sample, sequenced in a study of CD8 T cells in ankylosing spondylitis. TCRdb ran MiXCR on the 5' RACE reads and lists one entry per CDR3 protein. The table records under 450,000 distinct CDR3 sequences, 20% to 25% of them present only once. The source material was blood, either unsorted or a sorted T cell fraction (not recorded which). The receptors were sampled from a male donor with ankylosing spondylitis or in good health (not recorded which).

V is TRBV10-3 and J is TRBJ2-1; 8 bases are a match to TRBD1. Germline assignment: CDR1 ENHRY and CDR2 SYGVKD. J lost 2 bases, V lost 7 bases, and 10 bases had no gene match. This CDR3 region has 16 residues. CDR3 sequence (DNA): TGTGCCATCACCTCTAAATTGGACAGGGCCTACAATGAGCAGTTCTTC. It yields the protein CAITSKLDRAYNEQFF.

This chain links TRBV14 with TRBJ2-5; tentative D call: TRBD1 (5 bases). V lost 1 base and J 5 bases, leaving 17 bases between the germline ends. CDR1 is SGHDN and CDR2 is FVKESK in the germline V gene. This CDR3 is built from 16 residues. The CDR3, as DNA: TGTGCCAGCAGCCAAGGGTTCCCAGGGAAGGGGGAGACCCAGTACTTC. Protein product: CASSQGFPGKGETQYF.

This clonotype was seen repeatedly, ten times or more. The chain recombines TRBV15 with TRBJ2-5; TRBD1 aligns across 11 bases. The length of the CDR3 is 16 residues. The V segment lost 0 bases and the J segment 4 bases; nucleotides outside the gene matches: 4. Germline loops: CDR1 LNHNV, CDR2 YYDKDF (reference sequence). The CDR3 DNA reads as TGTGCCACCAGCAGAGACCGGACAGGGGGCGCAGAGACCCAGTACTTC. The encoded protein is CATSRDRTGGAETQYF. Variable domain in full (rest from reference TRBV15 and TRBJ2-5): DAMVIQNPRYQVTQFGKPVTLSCSQTLNHNVMYWYQQKSSQAPKLLFHYYDKDFNNEADTPDNFQSRRPNTSFCFLDIRSPGLGDTAMYLCATSRDRTGGAETQYFGPGTRLLVL.

J is TRBJ2-7 and V is TRBV20-1; D gene unclear. V was pared by 0 bases and J by 4 bases, with 16 bases between. This CDR3 is 15 amino acids long. Germline V gives CDR1 DFQATT, CDR2 SNEGSKA (reference sequence). CDR3 sequence reads: CSARDWTWTYYEQYF. The CDR3 coding sequence is TGCAGTGCTAGAGATTGGACGTGGACCTATTACGAGCAGTACTTC.

This clonotype was counted between two and nine times. The chain couples TRBV10-2 to TRBJ2-2; no definite D call. V was trimmed by 2 bases and J by 3 bases, leaving 4 bases between them. The CDR3 is made up of 13 amino acids. Germline loops: CDR1 WSHSY, CDR2 SAAADI. The CDR3 here is CASSELHTGELFF. CDR3 nucleotides: TGCGCCAGCAGTGAGCTCCACACCGGGGAGCTGTTTTTT.